This T cell receptor (beta chain) emerged from a study of shared clonotypes between healthy human individuals. Background on the study: Plates per donor: three CD4 naive, three CD4 memory, two CD8 naive, one CD8 memory.

V was clipped by 4 bases and J by 3 bases, with 7 bases between them. In germline, CDR1 is SGHTA, CDR2 FQGNSA. This CDR3 has 12 residues. General observations from the study: Across subsets, estimated richness was generally greater for naive than for memory populations.

From CD4+ cells came CD45RA+ naive and CD45RA-negative memory subsets. This clone came up a few times. Its antigen remains unidentified. Assay execution took place at the deep level. Some clones are missing from TCRdb's copy, which holds only in-frame ones; the method was immunoSEQ multiplex PCR. The sample shows 950,000 to 1,100,000 clones, about 75% of them seen only once. The TCR originated in a man in his late teens or twenties in good health. The sample comprised memory CD4+ T cells sorted from blood. Subset meaning: CD45RA-negative fraction. The chain recombines TRBV7-2 with TRBJ2-7, with unresolved D. The CDR3 DNA reads as TGTGCCAGCAGCTCAGTTCTCTACGAGCAGTACTTC. This translates into CASSSVLYEQYF.